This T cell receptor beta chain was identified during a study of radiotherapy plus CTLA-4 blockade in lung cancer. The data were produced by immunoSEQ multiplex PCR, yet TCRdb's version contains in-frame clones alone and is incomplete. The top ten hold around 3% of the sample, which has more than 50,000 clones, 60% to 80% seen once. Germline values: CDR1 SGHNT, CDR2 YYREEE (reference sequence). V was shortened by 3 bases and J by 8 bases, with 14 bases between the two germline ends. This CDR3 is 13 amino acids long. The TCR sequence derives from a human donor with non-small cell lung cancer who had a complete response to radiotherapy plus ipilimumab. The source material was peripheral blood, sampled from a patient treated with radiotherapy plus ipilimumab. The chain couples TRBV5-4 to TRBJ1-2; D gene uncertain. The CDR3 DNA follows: TGTGCCAGCAGCTCCGGTTACGGTCGGGGCTACACCTTC. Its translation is CASSSGYGRGYTF.